The 32 T cell receptor beta chains in this list originate from one sample, sequenced in a study of shared clonotypes between healthy human individuals. Clones were read by immunoSEQ multiplex PCR, and TCRdb kept only the in-frame ones, dropping some. The repertoire holds 950,000 to 1,200,000 clones, with roughly 80% as singletons. The sequenced sample was memory CD4+ T cells from PBMCs. The subset is: CD45RA-negative fraction. These receptors were collected from a man aged 18 to 29 in good health. Some clones in this sample may be carry-over from other donors' samples.

The chain uses TRBV5-5 and TRBJ1-2; D may be TRBD1 (6 bases). CDR1 and CDR2 from the germline V gene are SGHKS and YYEKEE (reference sequence). CDR3 size: 14 residues. The ends were cut back, 1 base at V and 8 bases at J, with 15 bases in the middle. CDR3 DNA: TGTGCCAGCAGCTTGTCAGGGGAGAAAGGCGGCTACACCTTC. The encoded protein is CASSLSGEKGGYTF.

This chain links TRBV5-1 with TRBJ2-7; weak D call: TRBD1 (6 bases). V was clipped by 4 bases and J by 2 bases, with 19 bases between them. This CDR3 spans 16 amino acids. Germline CDR1 and CDR2: SGHRS and YFSETQ. DNA of the CDR3: TGCGCCAGCAGCCCAAACCCACGGACAGAGACCTACGAGCAGTACTTC. Its translation: CASSPNPRTETYEQYF.

The genes are TRBV6-4 and TRBJ2-7; 7 nucleotides agree with TRBD2. V lost 0 bases to trimming and J lost 5 bases; unmatched junction nucleotides: 16. The CDR3 has 18 residues. Germline assignment: CDR1 MRHNA and CDR2 SNTAGT. This chain's CDR3 is CASSDSTRGGRPPNEQYF. CDR3 DNA: TGTGCCAGCAGTGACTCGACGCGGGGCGGGAGACCCCCCAACGAGCAGTACTTC.

DNA for the CDR3: TGTGCCAGCAGCTTAGAAGCGGGCTCCGAGCAGTACTTC. As protein: CASSLEAGSEQYF. The V call is TRBV7-9, the J call TRBJ2-7; tentatively, D is TRBD2 (6 bases). This CDR3 comprises 13 residues. V was clipped by 1 base and J by 6 bases, with 10 bases between them. The germline gives CDR1 SEHNR, CDR2 FQNEAQ (reference sequence). Drawing the rest from reference TRBV7-9 and TRBJ2-7, the complete variable domain is DTGVSQNPRHKITKRGQNVTFRCDPISEHNRLYWYRQTLGQGPEFLTYFQNEAQLEKSRLLSDRFSAERPKGSFSTLEIQRTEQGDSAMYLCASSLEAGSEQYFGPGTRLTVT.

The gene calls are TRBV27 and TRBJ2-7; 8 bases are a match to TRBD1. V shed 5 bases, J shed 3 bases, and the junction held 9 bases outside the gene matches. Germline loops: CDR1 MNHEY, CDR2 SMNVEV (reference sequence). The CDR3 totals 15 residues. The CDR3 protein is CASSPTPDRVYEQYF. The CDR3 coding sequence is TGTGCCAGCAGTCCCACCCCGGACAGGGTCTACGAGCAGTACTTC.

This clone was found many times. The chain has TRBV6-5 and TRBJ1-1, with D maybe TRBD1 (6 bases). V lost 2 bases, J lost 2 bases, and 9 bases lay in between. CDR1 is MNHEY, CDR2 SVGAGI, per germline. This CDR3 is built from 14 residues. This CDR3 reads CASSYGDTNTEAFF. In DNA, the CDR3 is TGTGCCAGCAGTTACGGGGACACAAACACTGAAGCTTTCTTT.

This clone has just one count. The rearrangement uses TRBV6-5 and TRBJ2-3, with D possibly matching TRBD1 (5 bases). V gave up 2 bases and J gave up 5 bases, with 14 bases separating them. This CDR3 has 15 amino acids. Germline lookup yields CDR1 MNHEY and CDR2 SVGAGI. The CDR3 region has the DNA TGTGCCAGCAGTTACGGGAAAAGGGGCTTAGATACGCAGTATTTT. Amino acid sequence: CASSYGKRGLDTQYF.

The chain uses TRBV4-2 and TRBJ1-4; 8 positions agree with TRBD1. V gave up 3 bases and J gave up 7 bases; unmatched junction bases: 7. Germline values: CDR1 LGHNA, CDR2 YNFKEQ. This CDR3 spans 15 amino acids. The CDR3 DNA reads as TGTGCCAGCAGCCAGGTAGACAGGGGTTTTGAAAAACTGTTTTTT. Its protein product is CASSQVDRGFEKLFF.

The gene calls are TRBV27 and TRBJ2-7, with D possibly being TRBD2 (5 bases). The V and J ends lost 5 bases and 7 bases respectively, with 18 bases between them. This CDR3 contains 14 residues. Germline CDR1 reads MNHEY; CDR2 reads SMNVEV (reference sequence). CDR3 coding DNA: TGTGCCAGCAGTCCCCGACGCCTTTCGGGGGAGCAGTACTTC. Translated, it gives CASSPRRLSGEQYF.

Details on this clone: Other DNA sequences in the same sample also yield this CDR3. The CDR3 DNA reads TGCGCCAGCAGCTTGGGGCAGGGGACTCAGCCCCAGCATTTT. This sequence encodes CASSLGQGTQPQHF. The V call is TRBV5-1, the J call TRBJ1-5, with D perhaps TRBD1 (6 bases). V lost 0 bases and J lost 6, with 10 bases in between. CDR1 SGHRS and CDR2 YFSETQ come from the germline V gene. The CDR3 spans 14 residues.

This clone has at least ten counts. The chain has TRBV2 and TRBJ1-3; D remains ambiguous. The length of the CDR3 is 14 residues. Germline CDR1 reads SNHLY; CDR2 reads FYNNEI. Trimming pared 4 bases from V and 2 bases from J, leaving 9 bases between. The CDR3 here is CASSVGGPGNTIYF. CDR3 in DNA: TGTGCCAGCAGTGTCGGAGGGCCTGGAAACACCATATATTTT.

The rearrangement uses TRBV7-6 and TRBJ1-5, with D possibly matching TRBD1 (6 bases). Germline assignment: CDR1 SGHVS and CDR2 FNYEAQ. CDR3 length: 15 amino acids. Deletions cut 3 bases from V and 5 bases from J, with 14 bases between. DNA for the CDR3: TGTGCCAGCAGCTTGGGGGGGGGCGCGGATCAGCCCCAGCATTTT. This codes for CASSLGGGADQPQHF.

In this sample, this clone turned up once. The chain links TRBV30 to TRBJ2-5; D gene uncertain. V lost 2 bases to trimming and J lost 5 bases, with 9 bases between them. This CDR3 region has 12 residues. The V gene's germline CDR1 is GTSNPN and CDR2 SVGIG (reference sequence). CDR3 amino acids: CAWSRVRETQYF. In DNA form, the CDR3 reads TGTGCCTGGAGTAGGGTGAGGGAGACCCAGTACTTC.

The chain couples TRBV6-1 to TRBJ1-3; no reliable D call. Trimming took 8 bases from V and 8 from J, leaving 13 bases between them. Germline loops: CDR1 MNHNS, CDR2 SASEGT. The CDR3 has 12 amino acids. CDR3 amino acids: CASVGYVDTIYF. CDR3 DNA sequence: TGTGCCAGCGTCGGGTATGTGGACACCATATATTTT.

The chain recombines TRBV5-6 with TRBJ2-1; either TRBD1 or TRBD2 may fit D (5 bases each). Trimming left V 3 bases short and J 1 base short, with 11 bases between. Germline V CDR1 and CDR2: SGHDT, YYEEEE. The CDR3 has 15 residues. This CDR3 reads CASSSVGGSYNEQFF. Written as DNA, the CDR3 is TGTGCCAGCAGCTCGGTTGGGGGTTCCTACAATGAGCAGTTCTTC.

V gene TRBV5-1 combines with J gene TRBJ2-3, with D maybe TRBD2 (7 bases). The germline V gene has CDR1 SGHRS and CDR2 YFSETQ. The CDR3 is 14 amino acids. The CDR3 DNA sequence: TGCGCTACAGCAGTAGGGGGGGACGGAGATACGCAGTATTTT. Encoded protein: CATAVGGDGDTQYF. The complete variable domain, with remaining parts taken from reference TRBV5-1 and TRBJ2-3, reads KAGVTQTPRYLIKTRGQQVTLSCSPISGHRSVSWYQQTPGQGLQFLFEYFSETQRNKGNFPGRFSGRQFSNSRSEMNVSTLELGDSALYLCATAVGGDGDTQYFGPGTRLTVL.

The chain has TRBV2 and TRBJ1-5; no definite D call. Germline lookup yields CDR1 SNHLY and CDR2 FYNNEI. With 7 bases removed from V and 2 bases from J, the gap between germline ends came to 9 bases. The CDR3 consists of 13 residues. The CDR3 DNA reads TGTGCCAGCAAATTCTGGGGCAATCAGCCCCAGCATTTT. It specifies CASKFWGNQPQHF.

The rearrangement links TRBV28 to TRBJ2-1; TRBD1 matches at 9 bases. This CDR3 has 16 amino acids. Trimming at V came to 6 bases and at J to 4 bases, leaving 10 bases not matched to a gene. The V gene's germline CDR1 is MDHEN and CDR2 SYDVKM. For the CDR3, the DNA is TGTGCCAGCAGCCGCCCTGGGACAGGGATATACAATGAGCAGTTCTTC. Translated, it gives CASSRPGTGIYNEQFF.

This chain links TRBV10-2 with TRBJ2-2; a weak D match, TRBD1 (5 bases). V shed 6 bases and J shed 8 bases, with 19 bases lying between them. CDR3 length: 15 residues. Germline-derived CDR1 and CDR2 are WSHSY and SAAADI. The CDR3 nucleotides read TGCGCCAGCAGACCCTCGGGTCCTTCAGGGGGGGAGCTGTTTTTT. Protein: CASRPSGPSGGELFF.

The chain couples TRBV10-3 to TRBJ1-1, with D possibly matching TRBD1 (5 bases). The CDR3 consists of 15 residues. The V end was cut by 0 bases, the J end by 6 bases, with 14 bases between. CDR1 is ENHRY, CDR2 SYGVKD, per germline. CDR3 amino acids: CAISESRGGNSEAFF. CDR3 DNA: TGTGCCATCAGTGAGTCGAGGGGTGGTAACTCTGAAGCTTTCTTT.

The chain uses TRBV10-3 and TRBJ2-3, with D possibly matching TRBD2 (6 bases). The CDR3 consists of 12 residues. Deletions cut 9 bases from V and 4 bases from J, with 11 bases between. Germline V gene data show CDR1 as ENHRY and CDR2 as SYGVKD. The CDR3 DNA follows: TGTGCCATTGGGGGACTCCCAGATACGCAGTATTTT. As protein: CAIGGLPDTQYF.

With regard to this clone: A clone one base away is much larger, so this may be a read error. The chain is built from TRBV4-3 and TRBJ2-6, with D maybe TRBD2 (6 bases). CDR1 and CDR2 from the germline V gene are LGHNA and YSLEER. CDR3 size: 17 residues. The CDR3 DNA reads as TGCGCCGGCAGCCAAGATCCAGGGACTTCTGGGGCCAACGTCCTGACTTTC. As protein: CAGSQDPGTSGANVLTF.

This chain joins TRBV7-9 and TRBJ1-1; D ambiguous. Germline-derived CDR1 and CDR2 are SEHNR and FQNEAQ (reference sequence). The CDR3 covers 15 residues. V gave up 4 bases and J gave up 1 base, with 13 bases separating them. CDR3 amino acids: CASSSHDYGNTEAFF. In DNA form, the CDR3 reads TGTGCCAGCAGCTCTCATGACTATGGGAACACTGAAGCTTTCTTT.

This clone was observed once. The chain is built from TRBV18 and TRBJ2-3; a weak D match, TRBD2 (6 bases). Per germline, CDR1 KGHSH and CDR2 LQKENI. CDR3 size: 14 residues. The V gene lost 1 base and the J gene lost 6 bases, with 11 bases spanning the gap. The CDR3 DNA sequence: TGTGCCAGCTCACCACTCGGGAGTGGGGATACGCAGTATTTT. This sequence encodes CASSPLGSGDTQYF.

J is TRBJ1-2 and V is TRBV5-4; 9 positions match TRBD1. CDR1 and CDR2 (germline): SGHNT, YYREEE (reference sequence). Trimming at V came to 4 bases and at J to 4 bases, leaving 8 bases not matched to a gene. This CDR3 comprises 15 residues. The CDR3 sequence: CASSAVGTGLYGYTF. The CDR3, as DNA: TGTGCCAGCAGCGCAGTTGGGACAGGGCTCTATGGCTACACCTTC.

The chain recombines TRBV9 with TRBJ2-5, with D hard to call. Trimming shortened V by 0 bases and J by 5 bases, and 8 bases separated the two germline ends. CDR1 and CDR2 (germline): SGDLS, YYNGEE. The CDR3 totals 13 residues. Here the CDR3 reads CASSVASRETQYF. The CDR3 DNA reads TGTGCCAGCAGCGTAGCTTCGAGGGAGACCCAGTACTTC. Full variable domain (outside the CDR3, taken from reference TRBV9 and TRBJ2-5): DSGVTQTPKHLITATGQRVTLRCSPRSGDLSVYWYQQSLDQGLQFLIQYYNGEERAKGNILERFSAQQFPDLHSELNLSSLELGDSALYFCASSVASRETQYFGPGTRLLVL.

The gene calls are TRBV5-1 and TRBJ2-2, with 7 nucleotides matching TRBD1. J was trimmed by 4 bases and V by 4 bases; bases with no gene match: 10. The V gene's germline CDR1 is SGHRS and CDR2 YFSETQ. CDR3 length: 16 residues. The CDR3 region has the DNA TGCGCCAGCAGCCCACCCACAGGGGTTGGCACCGGGGAGCTGTTTTTT. It translates to CASSPPTGVGTGELFF. The full variable domain, in which reference TRBV5-1 and TRBJ2-2 provide the parts outside the CDR3, is KAGVTQTPRYLIKTRGQQVTLSCSPISGHRSVSWYQQTPGQGLQFLFEYFSETQRNKGNFPGRFSGRQFSNSRSEMNVSTLELGDSALYLCASSPPTGVGTGELFFGEGSRLTVL.

This clone appeared a single time. This chain links TRBV9 with TRBJ2-7; TRBD1 matches 7 bases. Germline V CDR1 and CDR2: SGDLS, YYNGEE. V was clipped by 0 bases and J by 6 bases; unmatched bases: 9. CDR3 length: 15 amino acids. The CDR3 DNA reads as TGTGCCAGCAGCGTAGCCCCCGGGACAGCCGGCGAGCAGTACTTC. It yields the protein CASSVAPGTAGEQYF.

This chain connects TRBV28 to TRBJ1-2; D is perhaps TRBD1 (6 bases). CDR1 is MDHEN, CDR2 SYDVKM, per germline. V shed 3 bases and J shed 8 bases, with 16 bases lying between them. This CDR3 contains 14 residues. The CDR3 loop is CASSFPWQGSGYTF. CDR3 bases: TGTGCCAGCAGTTTCCCCTGGCAGGGGAGCGGCTACACCTTC.

The genes are TRBV5-1 and TRBJ2-1; D ambiguous. V lost 0 bases, J lost 5 bases, and 9 bases lay in between. The CDR3 covers 14 residues. Germline V gene lookup returns CDR1 SGHRS and CDR2 YFSETQ. CDR3 protein: CASSLANADNEQFF. As DNA, the CDR3 is TGCGCCAGCAGCTTGGCAAATGCCGACAATGAGCAGTTCTTC.

The chain recombines TRBV15 with TRBJ2-1; D ambiguous. The length of the CDR3 is 16 residues. The V gene's germline CDR1 is LNHNV and CDR2 YYDKDF (reference sequence). The V gene lost 0 bases and the J gene lost 3 bases, with 12 bases spanning the gap. The CDR3, as DNA: TGTGCCACCAGCAGAGAAAGGACCACCAGCTACAATGAGCAGTTCTTC. The encoded protein is CATSRERTTSYNEQFF.

The V call is TRBV30, the J call TRBJ2-5; D remains ambiguous. The germline V and J ends were trimmed by 0 bases and 4 bases, with 9 bases remaining between them. The CDR3 is 13 amino acids. CDR1 and CDR2 (germline): GTSNPN, SVGIG (reference sequence). The CDR3 DNA sequence: TGTGCCTGGAGTGTTGAAATCCGAGAGACCCAGTACTTC. The encoded protein is CAWSVEIRETQYF.